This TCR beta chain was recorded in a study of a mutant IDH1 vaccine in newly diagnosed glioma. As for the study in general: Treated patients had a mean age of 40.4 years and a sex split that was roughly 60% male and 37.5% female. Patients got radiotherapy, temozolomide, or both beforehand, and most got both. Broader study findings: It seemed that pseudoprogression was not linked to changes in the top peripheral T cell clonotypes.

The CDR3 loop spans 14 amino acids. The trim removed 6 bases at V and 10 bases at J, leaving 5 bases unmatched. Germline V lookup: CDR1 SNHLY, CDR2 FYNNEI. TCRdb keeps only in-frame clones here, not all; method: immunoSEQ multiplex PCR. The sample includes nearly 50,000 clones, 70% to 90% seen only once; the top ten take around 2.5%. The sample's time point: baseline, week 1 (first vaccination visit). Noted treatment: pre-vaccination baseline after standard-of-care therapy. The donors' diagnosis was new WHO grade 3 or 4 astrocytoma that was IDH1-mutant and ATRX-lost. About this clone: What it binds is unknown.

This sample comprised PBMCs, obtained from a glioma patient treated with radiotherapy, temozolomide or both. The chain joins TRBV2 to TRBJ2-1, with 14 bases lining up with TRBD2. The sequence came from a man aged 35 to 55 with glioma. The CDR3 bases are TGTGCCAGCAGGGGGGGACTAGCGGGAGACGAGCAGTTCTTC. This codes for CASRGGLAGDEQFF.